This TCR beta chain was identified during a study of radiotherapy plus CTLA-4 blockade in lung cancer. The wider study: Patients showed objective responses in 15% to 20% of cases, and disease control was achieved by under 40%.

This clone has more than one count but fewer than ten. Its specificity is unknown. The protocol was immunoSEQ multiplex PCR, while the TCRdb copy is restricted to in-frame clones and leaves out a portion. Altogether roughly 100,000 clones are present, about 83% being singletons, with the ten largest covering 2% to 3%. Focal radiation and CTLA-4 blockade (ipilimumab) were tested in chemo-refractory metastatic non-small-cell lung cancer patients. This CDR3 comprises 13 residues. The V end was cut by 2 bases, the J end by 6 bases, with 9 bases between. Germline assignment: CDR1 SGHRS and CDR2 YFSETQ. Study-wide results and caveats: Tumor-derived TCR clones expanded in blood after radiotherapy plus ipilimumab. Reports state that early shifts in blood T cell clones, with interferon-beta, best predicted response.

This sequence joins TRBV5-1 and TRBJ2-1; possible D gene TRBD2, 5 bases. The specimen was peripheral blood, collected from a patient treated with radiotherapy plus ipilimumab. The source of this sequence is a human donor with non-small cell lung cancer that progressed on radiotherapy plus ipilimumab. Some clones in this sample may be carry-over from other donors' samples. The DNA for the CDR3 is TGCGCCAGCAGCTTCGGGGTTGGCAATGAGCAGTTCTTC. It is translated as CASSFGVGNEQFF.